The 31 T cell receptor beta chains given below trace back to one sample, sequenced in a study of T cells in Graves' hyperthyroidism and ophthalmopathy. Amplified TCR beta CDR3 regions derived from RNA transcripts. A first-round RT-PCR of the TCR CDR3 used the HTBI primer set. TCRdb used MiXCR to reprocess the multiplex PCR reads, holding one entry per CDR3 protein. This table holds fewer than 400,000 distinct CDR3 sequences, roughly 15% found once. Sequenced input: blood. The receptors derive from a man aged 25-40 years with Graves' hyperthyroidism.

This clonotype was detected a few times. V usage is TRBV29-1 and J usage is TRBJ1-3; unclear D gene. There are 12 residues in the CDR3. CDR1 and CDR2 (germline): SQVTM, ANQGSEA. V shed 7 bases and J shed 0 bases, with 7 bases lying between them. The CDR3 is CSARDSGNTIYF. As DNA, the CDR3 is TGCAGCGCACGAGACTCTGGAAACACCATATATTTT.

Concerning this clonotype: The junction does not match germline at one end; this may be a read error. The CDR3 bases are TGTGCCAGTAGTATAGATCGGGCGGGAGAAGCTGGGGCCAGCGTCCTGACTTTC. The encoded protein is CASSIDRAGEAGASVLTF. The chain carries TRBV19 and TRBJ2-6; 7 nucleotides agree with TRBD2. CDR1 and CDR2 from the germline V gene are LNHDA and SQIVND (reference sequence). The CDR3 is made up of 18 amino acids. Looking up the rest from reference TRBV19 and TRBJ2-6 gives the full variable domain: DGGITQSPKYLFRKEGQNVTLSCEQNLNHDAMYWYRQDPGQGLRLIYYSQIVNDFQKGDIAEGYSVSREKKESFPLTVTSAQKNPTAFYLCASSIDRAGEAGASVLTFGAGSRLTVL.

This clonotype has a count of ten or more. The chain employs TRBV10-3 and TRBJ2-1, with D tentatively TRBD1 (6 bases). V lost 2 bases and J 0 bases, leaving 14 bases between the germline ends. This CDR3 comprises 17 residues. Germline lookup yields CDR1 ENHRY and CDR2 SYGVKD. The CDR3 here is CAISETPTGPSYNEQFF. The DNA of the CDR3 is TGTGCCATCAGTGAGACCCCGACAGGTCCCTCCTACAATGAGCAGTTCTTC.

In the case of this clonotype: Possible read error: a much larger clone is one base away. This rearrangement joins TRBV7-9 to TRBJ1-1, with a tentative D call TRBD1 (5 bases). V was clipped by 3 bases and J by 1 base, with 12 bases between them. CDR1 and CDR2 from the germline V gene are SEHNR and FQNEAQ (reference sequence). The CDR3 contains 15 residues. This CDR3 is CASSFRGSSNTEAFF. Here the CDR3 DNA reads TGTGCCAGCAGCTTTAGGGGCTCGTCGAACACTGAAGCTTTCTTT.

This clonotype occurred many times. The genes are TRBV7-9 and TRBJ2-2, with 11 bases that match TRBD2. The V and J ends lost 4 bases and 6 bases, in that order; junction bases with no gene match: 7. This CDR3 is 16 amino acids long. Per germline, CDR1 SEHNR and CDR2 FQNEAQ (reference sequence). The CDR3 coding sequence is TGTGCCAGCAGCTCGAGACTAGCGGGAAGTGCCGGGGAGCTGTTTTTT. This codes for CASSSRLAGSAGELFF.

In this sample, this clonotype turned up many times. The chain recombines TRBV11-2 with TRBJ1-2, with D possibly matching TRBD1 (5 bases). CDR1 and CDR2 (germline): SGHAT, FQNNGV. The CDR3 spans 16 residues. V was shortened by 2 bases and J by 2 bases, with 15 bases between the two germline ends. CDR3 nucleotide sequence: TGTGCCAGCAGCTTAAATGGAAGGGGATCGAACTATGGCTACACCTTC. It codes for CASSLNGRGSNYGYTF.

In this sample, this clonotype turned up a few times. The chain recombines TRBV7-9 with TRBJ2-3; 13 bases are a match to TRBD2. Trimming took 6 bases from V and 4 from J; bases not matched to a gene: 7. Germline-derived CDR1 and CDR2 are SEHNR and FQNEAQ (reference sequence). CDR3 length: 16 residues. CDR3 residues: CASRATSGRAADTQYF. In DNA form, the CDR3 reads TGTGCCAGCAGAGCCACTAGCGGGAGGGCCGCAGATACGCAGTATTTT.

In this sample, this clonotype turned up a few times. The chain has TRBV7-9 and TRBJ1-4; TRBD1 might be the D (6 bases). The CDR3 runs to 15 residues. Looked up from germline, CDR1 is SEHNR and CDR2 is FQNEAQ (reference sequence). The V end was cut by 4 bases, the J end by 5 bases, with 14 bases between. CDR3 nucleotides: TGTGCCAGCAGCTCGGCAGGGGCTCAAAATGAAAAACTGTTTTTT. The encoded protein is CASSSAGAQNEKLFF.

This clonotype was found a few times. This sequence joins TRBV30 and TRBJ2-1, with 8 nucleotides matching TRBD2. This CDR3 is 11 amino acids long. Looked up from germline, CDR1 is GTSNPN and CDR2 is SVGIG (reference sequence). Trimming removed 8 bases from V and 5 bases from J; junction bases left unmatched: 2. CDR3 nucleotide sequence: TGTGCCGGAGCGGGGGACAATGAGCAGTTCTTC. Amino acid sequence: CAGAGDNEQFF. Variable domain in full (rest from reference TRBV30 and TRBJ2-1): SQTIHQWPATLVQPVGSPLSLECTVEGTSNPNLYWYRQAAGRGLQLLFYSVGIGQISSEVPQNLSASRPQDRQFILSSKKLLLSDSGFYLCAGAGDNEQFFGPGTRLTVL.

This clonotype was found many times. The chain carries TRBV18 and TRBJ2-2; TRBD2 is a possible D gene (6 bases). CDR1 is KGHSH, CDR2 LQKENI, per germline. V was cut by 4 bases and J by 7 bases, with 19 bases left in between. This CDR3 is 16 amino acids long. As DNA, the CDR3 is TGTGCCAGCTCACAACCGGGACTCCTTTCTTTCGGGGAGCTGTTTTTT. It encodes CASSQPGLLSFGELFF.

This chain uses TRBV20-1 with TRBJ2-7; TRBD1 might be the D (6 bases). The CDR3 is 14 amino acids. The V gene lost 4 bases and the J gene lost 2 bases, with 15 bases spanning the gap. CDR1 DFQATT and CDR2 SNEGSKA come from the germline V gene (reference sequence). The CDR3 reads CSAKSLTGTYEQYF. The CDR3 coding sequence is TGCAGTGCTAAATCACTGACAGGAACCTACGAGCAGTACTTC.

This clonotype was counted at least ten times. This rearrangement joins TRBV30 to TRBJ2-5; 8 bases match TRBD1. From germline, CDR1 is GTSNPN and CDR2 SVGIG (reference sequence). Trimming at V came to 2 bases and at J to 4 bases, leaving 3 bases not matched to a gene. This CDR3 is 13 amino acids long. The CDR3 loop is CAWSPDRGETQYF. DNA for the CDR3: TGTGCCTGGAGTCCCGACAGGGGAGAGACCCAGTACTTC. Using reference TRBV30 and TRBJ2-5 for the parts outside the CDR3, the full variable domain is SQTIHQWPATLVQPVGSPLSLECTVEGTSNPNLYWYRQAAGRGLQLLFYSVGIGQISSEVPQNLSASRPQDRQFILSSKKLLLSDSGFYLCAWSPDRGETQYFGPGTRLLVL.

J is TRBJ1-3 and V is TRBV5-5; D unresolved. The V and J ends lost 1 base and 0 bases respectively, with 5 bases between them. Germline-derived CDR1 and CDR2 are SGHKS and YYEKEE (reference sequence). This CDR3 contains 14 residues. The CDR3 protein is CASSLFYSGNTIYF. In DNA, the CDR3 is TGTGCCAGCAGCTTGTTCTACTCTGGAAACACCATATATTTT.

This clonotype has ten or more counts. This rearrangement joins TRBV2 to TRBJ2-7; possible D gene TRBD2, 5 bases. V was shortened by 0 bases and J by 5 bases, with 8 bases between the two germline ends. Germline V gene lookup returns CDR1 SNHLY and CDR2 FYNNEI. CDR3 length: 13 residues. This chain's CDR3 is CASSEARRDEQYF. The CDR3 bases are TGTGCCAGCAGTGAAGCGCGGCGGGACGAGCAGTACTTC.

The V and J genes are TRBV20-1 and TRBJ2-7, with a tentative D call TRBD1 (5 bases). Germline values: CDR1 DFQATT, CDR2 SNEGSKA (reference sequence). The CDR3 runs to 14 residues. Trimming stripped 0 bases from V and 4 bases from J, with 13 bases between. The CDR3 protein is CSAREVRQLYEQYF. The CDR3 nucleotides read TGCAGTGCTAGAGAGGTACGACAGCTATACGAGCAGTACTTC.

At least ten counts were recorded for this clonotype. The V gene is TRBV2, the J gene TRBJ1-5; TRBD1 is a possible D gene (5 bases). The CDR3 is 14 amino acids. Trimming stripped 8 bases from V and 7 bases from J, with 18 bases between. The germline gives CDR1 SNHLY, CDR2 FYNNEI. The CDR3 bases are TGTGCCAGCTTCAGGGATCCTTGGGGACAGCCCCAGCATTTT. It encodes CASFRDPWGQPQHF.

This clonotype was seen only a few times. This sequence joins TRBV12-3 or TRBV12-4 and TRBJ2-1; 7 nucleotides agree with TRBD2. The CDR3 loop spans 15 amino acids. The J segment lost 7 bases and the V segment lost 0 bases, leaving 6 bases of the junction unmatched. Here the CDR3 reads CASSLAGGPRNEQFF. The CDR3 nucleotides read TGTGCCAGCAGTTTAGCGGGAGGGCCGCGGAATGAGCAGTTCTTC.

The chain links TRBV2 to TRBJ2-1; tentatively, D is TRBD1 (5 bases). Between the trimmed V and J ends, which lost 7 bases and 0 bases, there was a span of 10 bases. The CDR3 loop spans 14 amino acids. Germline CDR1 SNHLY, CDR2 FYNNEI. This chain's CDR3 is CASIGVSSYNEQFF. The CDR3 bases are TGTGCCAGCATAGGGGTGAGCTCCTACAATGAGCAGTTCTTC.

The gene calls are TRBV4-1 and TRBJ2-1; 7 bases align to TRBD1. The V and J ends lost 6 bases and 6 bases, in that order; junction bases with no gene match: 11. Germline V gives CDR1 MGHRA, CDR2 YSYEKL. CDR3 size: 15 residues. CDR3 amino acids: CASSLRGGLVNEQFF. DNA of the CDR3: TGCGCCAGCAGTCTACGAGGGGGCCTTGTCAATGAGCAGTTCTTC.

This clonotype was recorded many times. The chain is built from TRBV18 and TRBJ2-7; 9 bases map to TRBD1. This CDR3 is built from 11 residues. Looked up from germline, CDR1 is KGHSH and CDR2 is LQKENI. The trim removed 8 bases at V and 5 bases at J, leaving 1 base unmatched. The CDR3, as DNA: TGTGCCAGCAGGACAGGGGACGAGCAGTACTTC. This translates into CASRTGDEQYF.

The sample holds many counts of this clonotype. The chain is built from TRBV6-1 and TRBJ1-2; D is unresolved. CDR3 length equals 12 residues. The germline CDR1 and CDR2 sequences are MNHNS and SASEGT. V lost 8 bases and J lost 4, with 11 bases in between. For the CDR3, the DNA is TGTGCCAGCCGTTACGGGATCTATGGCTACACCTTC. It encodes CASRYGIYGYTF.

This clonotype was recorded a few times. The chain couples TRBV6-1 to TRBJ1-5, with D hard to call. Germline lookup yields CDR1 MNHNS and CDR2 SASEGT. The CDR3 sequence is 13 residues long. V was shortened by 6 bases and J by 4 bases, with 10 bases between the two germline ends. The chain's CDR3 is CASSLDWNQPQHF. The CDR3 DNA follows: TGTGCCAGCAGCCTTGATTGGAATCAGCCCCAGCATTTT.

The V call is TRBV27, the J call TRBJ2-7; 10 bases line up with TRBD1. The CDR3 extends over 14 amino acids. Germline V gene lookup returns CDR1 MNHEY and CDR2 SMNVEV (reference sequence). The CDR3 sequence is CVINPGQGAYEQYF. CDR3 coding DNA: TGTGTCATTAACCCTGGACAGGGGGCCTACGAGCAGTACTTC.

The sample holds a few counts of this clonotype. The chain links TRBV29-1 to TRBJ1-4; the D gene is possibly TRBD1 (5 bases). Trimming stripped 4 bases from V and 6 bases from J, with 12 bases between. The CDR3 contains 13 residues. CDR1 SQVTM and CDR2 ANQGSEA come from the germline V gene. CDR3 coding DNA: TGCAGCGTTGGTGAGGGGCTCCATGAAAAACTGTTTTTT. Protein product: CSVGEGLHEKLFF.

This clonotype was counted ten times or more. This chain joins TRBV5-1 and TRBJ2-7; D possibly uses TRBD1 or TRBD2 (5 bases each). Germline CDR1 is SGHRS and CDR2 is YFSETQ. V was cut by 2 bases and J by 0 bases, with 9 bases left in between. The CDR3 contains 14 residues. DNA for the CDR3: TGCGCCAGCAGCTTTTCCGGGGCCTCCTACGAGCAGTACTTC. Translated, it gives CASSFSGASYEQYF.

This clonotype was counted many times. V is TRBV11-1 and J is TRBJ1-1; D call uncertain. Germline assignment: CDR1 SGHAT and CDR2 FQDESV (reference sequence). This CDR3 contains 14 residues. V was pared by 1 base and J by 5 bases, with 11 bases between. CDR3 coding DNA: TGTGCCAGCAGCTTAGTAGGCTTTGGTACTGAAGCTTTCTTT. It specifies CASSLVGFGTEAFF.

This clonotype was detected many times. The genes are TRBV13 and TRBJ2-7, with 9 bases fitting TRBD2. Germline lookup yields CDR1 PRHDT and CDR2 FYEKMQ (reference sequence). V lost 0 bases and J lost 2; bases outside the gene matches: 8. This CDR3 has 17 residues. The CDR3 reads CASSLGALAGPTYEQYF. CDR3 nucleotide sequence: TGTGCCAGCAGCTTAGGGGCCCTAGCGGGACCGACCTACGAGCAGTACTTC.

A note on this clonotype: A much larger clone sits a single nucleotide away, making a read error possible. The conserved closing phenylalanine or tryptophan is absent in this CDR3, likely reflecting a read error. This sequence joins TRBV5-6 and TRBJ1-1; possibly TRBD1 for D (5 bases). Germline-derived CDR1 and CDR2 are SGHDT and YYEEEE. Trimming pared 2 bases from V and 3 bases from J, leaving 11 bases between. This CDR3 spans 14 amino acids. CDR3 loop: CASSFEGQDTEAFL. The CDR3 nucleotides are TGTGCCAGCAGCTTCGAGGGGCAGGACACTGAAGCTTTCCTT.

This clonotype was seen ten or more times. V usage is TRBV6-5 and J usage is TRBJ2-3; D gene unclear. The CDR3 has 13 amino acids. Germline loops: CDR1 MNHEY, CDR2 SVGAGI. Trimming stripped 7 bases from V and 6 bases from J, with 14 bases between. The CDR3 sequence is CASMLLLRDTQYF. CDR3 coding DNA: TGTGCCAGCATGTTACTCCTCAGGGATACGCAGTATTTT.

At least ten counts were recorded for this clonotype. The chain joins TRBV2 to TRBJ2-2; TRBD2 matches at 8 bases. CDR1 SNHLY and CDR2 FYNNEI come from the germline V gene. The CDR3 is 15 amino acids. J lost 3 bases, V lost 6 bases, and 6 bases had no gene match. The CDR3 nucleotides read TGTGCCAGCAGGACTAGCGACTCTTACACCGGGGAGCTGTTTTTT. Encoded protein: CASRTSDSYTGELFF.

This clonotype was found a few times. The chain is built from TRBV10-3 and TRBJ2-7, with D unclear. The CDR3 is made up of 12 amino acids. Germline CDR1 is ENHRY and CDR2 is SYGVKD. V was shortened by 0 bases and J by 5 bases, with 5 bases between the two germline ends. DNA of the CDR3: TGTGCCATCAGTGAGTCTTTGGACGAGCAGTACTTC. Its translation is CAISESLDEQYF.